Shown below are 17 T cell receptor beta chains from a single sample sequenced in a study of blood T cell repertoires in COVID-19. Method: immunoSEQ multiplex PCR; TCRdb's copy keeps in-frame clones and lacks some. The repertoire holds just over 150,000 clones, with approximately 90% as singletons. The sample was PBMCs or T cells enriched from blood (not recorded which). These receptor sequences come from a woman between 45 and 60 years old who had recovered from COVID-19.

The chain recombines TRBV24-1 with TRBJ2-3, with 8 bases that match TRBD1. CDR1 and CDR2 from the germline V gene are KGHDR and SFDVKD. The V and J ends lost 4 bases and 0 bases, in that order; junction bases with no gene match: 5. The CDR3 contains 16 residues. The CDR3 protein is CATSEPTGGSTDTQYF. Written as DNA, the CDR3 is TGTGCCACCAGTGAGCCTACAGGGGGAAGCACAGATACGCAGTATTTT.

This chain uses TRBV5-1 with TRBJ1-1; unclear D gene. Trimming took off 4 bases at V and 1 base at J, with 20 bases between the two ends. This CDR3 is 17 amino acids long. Germline V gene sequence: CDR1 SGHRS, CDR2 YFSETQ. As DNA, the CDR3 is TGCGCCAGCAGCAAAAATCCGTCGTCTGCAGGGAACACTGAAGCTTTCTTT. It is translated as CASSKNPSSAGNTEAFF.

The chain employs TRBV9 and TRBJ1-1; D is undetermined. The V and J ends lost 0 bases and 3 bases respectively, with 6 bases between them. CDR3 length: 13 residues. Germline V CDR1 and CDR2: SGDLS, YYNGEE. CDR3 in DNA: TGTGCCAGCAGCGTAGGAGGGTACACTGAAGCTTTCTTT. This encodes CASSVGGYTEAFF. Combining the CDR3 with reference TRBV9 and TRBJ1-1 gives the whole variable domain DSGVTQTPKHLITATGQRVTLRCSPRSGDLSVYWYQQSLDQGLQFLIQYYNGEERAKGNILERFSAQQFPDLHSELNLSSLELGDSALYFCASSVGGYTEAFFGQGTRLTVV.

The chain joins TRBV5-6 to TRBJ2-5; TRBD2 matches 7 bases. V was pared by 0 bases and J by 0 bases, with 8 bases of the junction left unmatched. CDR1 SGHDT and CDR2 YYEEEE come from the germline V gene. This CDR3 is 17 amino acids long. The CDR3 region has the DNA TGTGCCAGCAGCTTGGGTCCGGTGGGGGGGTACCAAGAGACCCAGTACTTC. Translating it yields CASSLGPVGGYQETQYF.

The chain carries TRBV5-1 and TRBJ1-4; TRBD1 matches at 7 bases. This CDR3 region has 14 residues. In germline, CDR1 is SGHRS, CDR2 YFSETQ. V lost 6 bases, J lost 5 bases, and 7 bases stayed unmatched. In DNA form, the CDR3 reads TGCGCCAGCAATGGAGGGGGCGTAAATGAAAAACTGTTTTTT. It specifies CASNGGGVNEKLFF.

The V gene is TRBV2, the J gene TRBJ1-6; 9 nucleotides line up with TRBD1. V dropped 5 bases and J dropped 9; count of bases not matched to a gene: 5. Per germline, CDR1 SNHLY and CDR2 FYNNEI. The CDR3 has 14 amino acids. In DNA form, the CDR3 reads TGTGCCAGCAGTCCTACAGGGGGCAGTTCACCCCTCCACTTT. Translating gives CASSPTGGSSPLHF.

This clone was observed a few times. The V call is TRBV3-1 (or the pseudogene TRBV3-2), the J call TRBJ2-1; 10 bases agree with TRBD2. This CDR3 comprises 17 residues. The junction had 5 bases not matched to a gene; V was cut back by 0 bases and J by 3 bases. The germline V gene has CDR1 LGHDT and CDR2 YNNKEL (reference sequence). The DNA for the CDR3 is TGTGCCAGCAGCCAAGATCTGGCTAGCGGGAGCTACAATGAGCAGTTCTTC. It encodes CASSQDLASGSYNEQFF.

This chain connects TRBV3-1 (or the pseudogene TRBV3-2) to TRBJ2-1; 10 positions match TRBD2. The CDR3 totals 15 residues. Germline loops: CDR1 LGHDT, CDR2 YNNKEL (reference sequence). V trimming: 1 base; J trimming: 5 bases; junction bases outside the gene matches: 2. The CDR3: CASSQGAGGNNEQFF. Written as DNA, the CDR3 is TGTGCCAGCAGCCAAGGAGCGGGGGGGAACAATGAGCAGTTCTTC.

The chain combines TRBV27 with TRBJ2-7, with D perhaps TRBD2 (5 bases). The germline V gene encodes CDR1 MNHEY and CDR2 SMNVEV (reference sequence). The CDR3 covers 13 residues. Trimming cost V 2 bases and J 1 base, with 6 bases left between them. As DNA, the CDR3 is TGTGCCAGCAGTTTACGGGAATCCTACGAGCAGTACTTC. This translates into CASSLRESYEQYF.

CDR3 coding DNA: TGTGCCAGCAGTACATTCAGGGCGAACACTGAAGCTTTCTTT. Translating gives CASSTFRANTEAFF. This chain links TRBV6-2 or TRBV6-3 with TRBJ1-1, with a tentative D call TRBD1 (5 bases). V gave up 5 bases and J gave up 1 base, with 11 bases separating them. The germline gives CDR1 MNHEY, CDR2 SVGEGT. The CDR3 runs 14 residues.

V and J are TRBV5-6 and TRBJ1-4; D is undetermined. Deletions cut 5 bases from V and 8 bases from J, with 19 bases between. The CDR3 covers 15 residues. From germline, CDR1 is SGHDT and CDR2 YYEEEE. The CDR3 nucleotides read TGTGCCAGCAGTCCGGAAGGAGTGAGAGGGGAAAAACTGTTTTTT. Its protein product is CASSPEGVRGEKLFF.

The chain employs TRBV24-1 and TRBJ2-5; TRBD2 agrees at 12 bases. The CDR3 contains 15 residues. With V trimmed by 9 bases and J by 3 bases, 7 bases remained unmatched. From germline, CDR1 is KGHDR and CDR2 SFDVKD. CDR3 nucleotide sequence: TGTGCCACCGCCCGACTAGCGGGGGAGAAAGAGACCCAGTACTTC. This translates into CATARLAGEKETQYF.

The CDR3 nucleotides read TGTGCCAGCAGCCAAGAAATGCGCTCCGACTACAATGAGCAGTTCTTC. Translating it yields CASSQEMRSDYNEQFF. This chain uses TRBV4-2 with TRBJ2-1; unclear D gene. Between the trimmed V and J ends, which lost 0 bases and 3 bases, there was a span of 12 bases. The CDR3 extends over 16 amino acids. Germline CDR1 is LGHNA and CDR2 is YNFKEQ.

The chain uses TRBV7-2 and TRBJ2-7; 7 bases are shared with TRBD2. The CDR3 is 13 amino acids. Germline V gene sequence: CDR1 SGHTA, CDR2 FQGNSA. V lost 6 bases to trimming and J lost 5 bases; unmatched junction nucleotides: 7. CDR3 residues: CASRVAGTHEQYF. The CDR3 DNA reads as TGTGCCAGCAGAGTAGCGGGCACCCACGAGCAGTACTTC.

The chain recombines TRBV5-4 with TRBJ1-6; 8 nucleotides agree with TRBD1. Germline CDR1 SGHNT, CDR2 YYREEE (reference sequence). The ends lost 7 bases at V and 0 bases at J; junction bases unmatched: 6. CDR3 length: 16 residues. This CDR3 is CASHNRGSSYNSPLHF. DNA for the CDR3: TGTGCCAGCCACAACAGGGGGAGCTCCTATAATTCACCCCTCCACTTT.

V is TRBV6-2 or TRBV6-3 and J is TRBJ2-3; D gene uncertain. V gave up 2 bases and J gave up 7 bases, with 4 bases separating them. CDR3 length equals 11 residues. CDR1 and CDR2 (germline): MNHEY, SVGEGT. CDR3 residues: CASSYPNTQYF. In DNA, the CDR3 is TGTGCCAGCAGTTACCCAAATACGCAGTATTTT.

The chain combines TRBV21-1 with TRBJ2-3; the DNA was not compared with TRBD2, the D call given in the table. TRBV21-1 is reported as a pseudogene. This CDR3 spans 16 amino acids. DNA of the CDR3: TGTGCCAGCAGCAAATTGGGACTAGCGGTAGCAGATACGCAGTATTTT. Its translation is CASSKLGLAVADTQYF.